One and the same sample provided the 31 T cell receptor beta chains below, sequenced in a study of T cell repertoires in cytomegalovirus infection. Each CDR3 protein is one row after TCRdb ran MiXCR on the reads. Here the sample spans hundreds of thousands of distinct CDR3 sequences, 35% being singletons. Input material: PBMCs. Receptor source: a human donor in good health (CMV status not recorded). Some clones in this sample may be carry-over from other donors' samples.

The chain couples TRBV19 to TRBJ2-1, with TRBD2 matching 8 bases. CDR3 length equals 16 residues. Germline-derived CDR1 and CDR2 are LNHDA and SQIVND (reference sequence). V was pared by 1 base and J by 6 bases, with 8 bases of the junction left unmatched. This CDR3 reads CASSIVLAGALNEQFF. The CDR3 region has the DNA TGTGCCAGTAGTATAGTGCTAGCGGGCGCCCTCAATGAGCAGTTCTTC.

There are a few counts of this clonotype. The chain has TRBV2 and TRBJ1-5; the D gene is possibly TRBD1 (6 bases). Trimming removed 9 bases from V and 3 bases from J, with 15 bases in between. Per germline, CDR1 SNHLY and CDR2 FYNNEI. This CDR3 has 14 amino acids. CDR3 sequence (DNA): TGTGCCAGTGACGGACAGAGAACCAATCAGCCCCAGCATTTT. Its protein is CASDGQRTNQPQHF.

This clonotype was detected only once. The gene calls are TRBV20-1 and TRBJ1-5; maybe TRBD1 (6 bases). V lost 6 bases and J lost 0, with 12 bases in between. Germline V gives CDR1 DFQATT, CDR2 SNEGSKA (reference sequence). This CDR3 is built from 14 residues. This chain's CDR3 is CSAQQGNSNQPQHF. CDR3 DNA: TGCAGTGCCCAACAGGGAAATAGCAATCAGCCCCAGCATTTT.

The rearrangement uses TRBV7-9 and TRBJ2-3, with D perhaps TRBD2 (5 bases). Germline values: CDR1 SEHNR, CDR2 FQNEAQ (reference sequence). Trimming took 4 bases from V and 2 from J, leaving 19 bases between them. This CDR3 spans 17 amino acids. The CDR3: CASSSPNGGPVTDTQYF. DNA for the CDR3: TGTGCCAGCAGCTCGCCAAATGGCGGGCCCGTCACAGATACGCAGTATTTT.

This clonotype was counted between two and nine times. The DNA for the CDR3 is TGTGCCTCATTTCCGACTAGCGGGAGTTACAATGAGCAGTTCTTC. The encoded protein is CASFPTSGSYNEQFF. The V and J genes are TRBV10-3 and TRBJ2-1; 12 nucleotides agree with TRBD2. Germline CDR1 ENHRY, CDR2 SYGVKD. The CDR3 loop spans 15 amino acids. With V trimmed by 11 bases and J by 4 bases, 9 bases remained unmatched.

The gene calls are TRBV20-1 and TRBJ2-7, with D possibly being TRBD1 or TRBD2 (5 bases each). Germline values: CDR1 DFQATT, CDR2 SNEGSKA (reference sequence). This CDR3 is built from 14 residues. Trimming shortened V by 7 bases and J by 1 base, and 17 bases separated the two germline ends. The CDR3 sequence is CSVPTGTVSYEQYF. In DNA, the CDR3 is TGCAGTGTCCCCACCGGGACCGTTTCCTACGAGCAGTACTTC.

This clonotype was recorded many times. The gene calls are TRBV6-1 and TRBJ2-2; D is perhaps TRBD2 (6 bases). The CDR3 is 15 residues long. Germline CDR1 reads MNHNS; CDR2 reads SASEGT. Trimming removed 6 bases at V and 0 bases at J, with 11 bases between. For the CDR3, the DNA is TGTGCCAGCAGGGAGGAGCGGGCGAACACCGGGGAGCTGTTTTTT. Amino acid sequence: CASREERANTGELFF.

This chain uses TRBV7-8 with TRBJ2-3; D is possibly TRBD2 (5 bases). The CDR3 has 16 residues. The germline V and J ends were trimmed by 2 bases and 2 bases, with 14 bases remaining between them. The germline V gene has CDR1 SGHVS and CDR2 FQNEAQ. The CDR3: CASSLRGEGATDTQYF. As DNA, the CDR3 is TGTGCCAGCAGCTTACGTGGTGAGGGTGCCACAGATACGCAGTATTTT.

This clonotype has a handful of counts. The CDR3 region has the DNA TGTGCCAGCAGCTTAGGATTTTTAGGACCCGCCTACGAGCAGTACTTC. Protein sequence: CASSLGFLGPAYEQYF. The V gene is TRBV7-2, the J gene TRBJ2-7; D is unresolved. Trimming took off 1 base at V and 2 bases at J, with 15 bases between the two ends. The CDR3 is made up of 16 amino acids. Germline assignment: CDR1 SGHTA and CDR2 FQGNSA.

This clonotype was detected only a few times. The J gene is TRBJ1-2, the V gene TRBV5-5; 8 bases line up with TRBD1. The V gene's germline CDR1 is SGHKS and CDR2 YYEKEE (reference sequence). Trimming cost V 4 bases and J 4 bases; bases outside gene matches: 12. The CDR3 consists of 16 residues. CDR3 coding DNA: TGTGCCAGCAGCCCGGACCAGCAGGGGGCCGGCTATGGCTACACCTTC. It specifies CASSPDQQGAGYGYTF.

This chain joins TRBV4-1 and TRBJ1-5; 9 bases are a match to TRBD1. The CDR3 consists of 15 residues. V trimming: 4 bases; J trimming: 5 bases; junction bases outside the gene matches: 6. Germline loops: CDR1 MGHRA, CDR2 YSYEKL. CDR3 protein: CASSLQHRGHQPQHF. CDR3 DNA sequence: TGCGCCAGCAGCCTCCAACACAGGGGGCATCAGCCCCAGCATTTT.

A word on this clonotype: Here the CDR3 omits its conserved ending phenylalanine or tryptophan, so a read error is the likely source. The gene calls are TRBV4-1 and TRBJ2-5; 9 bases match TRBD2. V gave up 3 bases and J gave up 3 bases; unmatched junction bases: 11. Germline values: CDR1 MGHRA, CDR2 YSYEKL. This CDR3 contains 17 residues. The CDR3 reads CASSHPRVGLAKETQYL. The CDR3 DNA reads TGCGCCAGCAGCCACCCCAGGGTAGGACTAGCGAAAGAGACCCAGTACTTA.

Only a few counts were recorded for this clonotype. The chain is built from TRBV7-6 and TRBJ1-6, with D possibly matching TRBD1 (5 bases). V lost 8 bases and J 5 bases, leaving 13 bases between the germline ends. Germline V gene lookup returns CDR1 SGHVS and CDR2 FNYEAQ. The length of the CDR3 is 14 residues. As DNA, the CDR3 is TGTGCCAGCCGGGCAGGGCCTAATAATTCACCCCTCCACTTT. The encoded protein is CASRAGPNNSPLHF. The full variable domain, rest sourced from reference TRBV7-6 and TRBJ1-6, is GAGVSQSPRYKVTKRGQDVALRCDPISGHVSLYWYRQALGQGPEFLTYFNYEAQQDKSGLPNDRFSAERPEGSISTLTIQRTEQRDSAMYRCASRAGPNNSPLHFGNGTRLTVT.

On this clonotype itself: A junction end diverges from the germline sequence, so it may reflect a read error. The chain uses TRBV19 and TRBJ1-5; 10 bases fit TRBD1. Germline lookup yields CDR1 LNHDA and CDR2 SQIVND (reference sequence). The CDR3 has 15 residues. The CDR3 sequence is CASSRHGQGDQRQHF. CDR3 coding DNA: TGTGCCAGTAGTAGACACGGACAGGGGGACCAGCGCCAGCATTTT.

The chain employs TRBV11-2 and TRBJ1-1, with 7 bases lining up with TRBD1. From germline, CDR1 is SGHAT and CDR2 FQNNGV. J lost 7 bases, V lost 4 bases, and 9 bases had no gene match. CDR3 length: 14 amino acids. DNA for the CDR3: TGTGCCAGCAGCTCCGGGACAGCGCGTTATGAAGCTTTCTTT. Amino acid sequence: CASSSGTARYEAFF.

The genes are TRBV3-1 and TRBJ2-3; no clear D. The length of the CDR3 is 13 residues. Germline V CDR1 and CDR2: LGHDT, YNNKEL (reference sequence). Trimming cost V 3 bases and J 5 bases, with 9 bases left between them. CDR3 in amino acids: CASSHNFGDTQYF. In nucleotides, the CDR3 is TGTGCCAGCAGCCATAATTTCGGAGATACGCAGTATTTT.

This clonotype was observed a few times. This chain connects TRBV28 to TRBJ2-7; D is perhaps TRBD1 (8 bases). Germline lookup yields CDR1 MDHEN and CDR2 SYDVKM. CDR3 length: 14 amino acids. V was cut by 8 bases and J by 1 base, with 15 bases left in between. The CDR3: CASETGGESYEQYF. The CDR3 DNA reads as TGTGCCAGCGAAACAGGGGGGGAGTCCTACGAGCAGTACTTC. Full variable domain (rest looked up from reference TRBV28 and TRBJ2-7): DVKVTQSSRYLVKRTGEKVFLECVQDMDHENMFWYRQDPGLGLRLIYFSYDVKMKEKGDIPEGYSVSREKKERFSLILESASTNQTSMYLCASETGGESYEQYFGPGTRLTVT.

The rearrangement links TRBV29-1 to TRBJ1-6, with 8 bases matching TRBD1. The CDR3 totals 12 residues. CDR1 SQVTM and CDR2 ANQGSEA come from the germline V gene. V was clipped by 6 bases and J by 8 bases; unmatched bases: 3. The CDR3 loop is CSVTTGDSPLHF. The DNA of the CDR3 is TGCAGCGTAACGACAGGGGATTCACCCCTCCACTTT.

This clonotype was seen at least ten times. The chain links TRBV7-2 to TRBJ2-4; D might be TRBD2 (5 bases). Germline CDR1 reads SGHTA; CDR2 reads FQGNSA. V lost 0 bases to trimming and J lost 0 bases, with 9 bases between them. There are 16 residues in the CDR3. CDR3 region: CASSLAGNAAKNIQYF. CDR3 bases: TGTGCCAGCAGCTTAGCCGGGAACGCAGCCAAAAACATTCAGTACTTC.

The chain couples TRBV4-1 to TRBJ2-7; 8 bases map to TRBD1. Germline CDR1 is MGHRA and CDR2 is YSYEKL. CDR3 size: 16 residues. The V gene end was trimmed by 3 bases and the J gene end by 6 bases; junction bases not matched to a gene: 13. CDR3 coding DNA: TGCGCCAGCAGCCACCAACGCGGACAGGGAGGAAGCGAGCAGTACTTC. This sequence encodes CASSHQRGQGGSEQYF.

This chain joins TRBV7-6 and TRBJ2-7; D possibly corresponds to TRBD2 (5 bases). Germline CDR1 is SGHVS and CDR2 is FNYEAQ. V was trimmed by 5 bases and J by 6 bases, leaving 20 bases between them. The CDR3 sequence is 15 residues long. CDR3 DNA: TGTGCCAGCAGCCCCGCAGCCGCACGACGGGGCGAGCAGTACTTC. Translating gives CASSPAAARRGEQYF.

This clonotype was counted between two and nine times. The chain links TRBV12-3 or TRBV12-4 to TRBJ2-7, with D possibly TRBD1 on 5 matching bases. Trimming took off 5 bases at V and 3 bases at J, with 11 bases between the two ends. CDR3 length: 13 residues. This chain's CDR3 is CASSVDSNYEQYF. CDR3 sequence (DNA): TGTGCCAGCAGTGTAGACAGTAACTACGAGCAGTACTTC.

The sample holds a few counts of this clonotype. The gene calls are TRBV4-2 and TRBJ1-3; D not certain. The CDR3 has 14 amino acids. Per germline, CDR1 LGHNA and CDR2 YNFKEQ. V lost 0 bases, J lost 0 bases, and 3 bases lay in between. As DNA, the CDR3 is TGTGCCAGCAGCCAAGAAGGCTCTGGAAACACCATATATTTT. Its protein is CASSQEGSGNTIYF.

In DNA form, the CDR3 reads TGTGGCTCGGGGGGCATCGGCTATGGCTACACCTTC. Protein product: CGSGGIGYGYTF. The chain recombines TRBV19 with TRBJ1-2; a possible D gene is TRBD1 (6 bases). This CDR3 has 12 residues. Looked up from germline, CDR1 is LNHDA and CDR2 is SQIVND (reference sequence).

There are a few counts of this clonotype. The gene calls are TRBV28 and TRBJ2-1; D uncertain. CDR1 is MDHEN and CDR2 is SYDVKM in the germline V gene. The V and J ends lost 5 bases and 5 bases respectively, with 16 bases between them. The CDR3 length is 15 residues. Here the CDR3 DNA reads TGTGCCAGCAGTGAGCCCGGGCGCACGGACAATGAGCAGTTCTTC. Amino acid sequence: CASSEPGRTDNEQFF.

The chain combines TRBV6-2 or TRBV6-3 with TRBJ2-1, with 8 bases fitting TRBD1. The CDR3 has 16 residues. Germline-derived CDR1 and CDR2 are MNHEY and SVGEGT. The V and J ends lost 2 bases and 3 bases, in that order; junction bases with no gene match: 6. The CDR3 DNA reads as TGTGCCAGCAGTTACACCTTGACAGGGGACTACAATGAGCAGTTCTTC. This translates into CASSYTLTGDYNEQFF.

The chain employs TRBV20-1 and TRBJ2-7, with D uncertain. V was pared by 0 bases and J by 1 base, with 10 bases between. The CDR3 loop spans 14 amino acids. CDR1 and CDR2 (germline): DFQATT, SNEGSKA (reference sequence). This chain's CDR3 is CSARDRQSSYEQYF. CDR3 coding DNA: TGCAGTGCTAGAGATCGGCAGTCGTCCTACGAGCAGTACTTC.

The CDR3 spells CASSPRGAVRGETQYF. The CDR3 DNA sequence: TGTGCCAGCAGCCCGAGGGGGGCTGTACGGGGAGAGACCCAGTACTTC. J is TRBJ2-5 and V is TRBV11-2; D might be TRBD1 or TRBD2, each matching 6 bases. In germline, CDR1 is SGHAT, CDR2 FQNNGV. Trimming took off 5 bases at V and 4 bases at J, with 20 bases between the two ends. This CDR3 region has 16 residues.

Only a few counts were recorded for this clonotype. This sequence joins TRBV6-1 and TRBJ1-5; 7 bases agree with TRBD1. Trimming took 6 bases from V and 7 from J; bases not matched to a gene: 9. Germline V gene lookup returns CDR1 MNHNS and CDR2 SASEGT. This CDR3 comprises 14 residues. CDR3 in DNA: TGTGCCAGCAGAGTCGGGACAGCAGGCCAGCCCCAGCATTTT. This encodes CASRVGTAGQPQHF.

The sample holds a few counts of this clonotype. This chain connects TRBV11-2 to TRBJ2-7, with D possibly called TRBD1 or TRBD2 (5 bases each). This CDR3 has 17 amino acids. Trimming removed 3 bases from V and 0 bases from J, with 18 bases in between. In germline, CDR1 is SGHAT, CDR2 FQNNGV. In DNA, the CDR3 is TGTGCCAGCAGCTTGTATCCCAAGGGACCAAGCTCCTACGAGCAGTACTTC. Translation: CASSLYPKGPSSYEQYF.

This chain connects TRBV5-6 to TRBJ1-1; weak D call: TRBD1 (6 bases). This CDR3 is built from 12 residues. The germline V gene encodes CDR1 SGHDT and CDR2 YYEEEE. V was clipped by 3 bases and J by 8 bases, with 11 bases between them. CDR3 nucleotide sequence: TGTGCCAGCAGCTCCACAGGGATAGAAGCTTTCTTT. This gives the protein CASSSTGIEAFF.